One sample yielded the 29 T cell receptor beta chains listed below, sequenced in a study of cytotoxic CD8 clonotypes in ibrutinib-treated CLL. The table came from immunoSEQ multiplex PCR; TCRdb's copy has only in-frame clones and leaves some out. The data contain tens of thousands of clones, roughly nine tenths of them singletons. This specimen consisted of PBMCs, obtained after 12 months of ibrutinib treatment. These receptors were collected from a human donor with chronic lymphocytic leukemia.

This chain uses TRBV6-1 with TRBJ1-3, with D perhaps TRBD1 (5 bases). The CDR3 has 13 residues. Deletions cut 6 bases from V and 7 bases from J, with 13 bases between. Per germline, CDR1 MNHNS and CDR2 SASEGT. The CDR3 here is CASRTAGGNTIYF. The CDR3 coding sequence is TGTGCCAGCAGGACAGCTGGAGGTAACACCATATATTTT.

The count of this clone is one. The V gene is TRBV5-1, the J gene TRBJ1-4; D gene uncertain. The CDR3 loop spans 16 amino acids. Germline V gene sequence: CDR1 SGHRS, CDR2 YFSETQ. Trimming shortened V by 4 bases and J by 0 bases, and 13 bases separated the two germline ends. CDR3 sequence (DNA): TGCGCCAGCAGCCAACGAGAGTTAACAACTAATGAAAAACTGTTTTTT. Translating gives CASSQRELTTNEKLFF.

The chain is built from TRBV9 and TRBJ1-2; TRBD1 is a possible D gene (5 bases). Germline-derived CDR1 and CDR2 are SGDLS and YYNGEE. The CDR3 has 13 residues. Trimming shortened V by 0 bases and J by 4 bases, and 7 bases separated the two germline ends. The CDR3 nucleotides are TGTGCCAGCAGCGTAGGGGGGATCTATGGCTACACCTTC. Translation gives CASSVGGIYGYTF.

This sequence joins TRBV6-5 and TRBJ2-2; D may be TRBD2 (5 bases). V was clipped by 2 bases and J by 6 bases, with 13 bases between them. The CDR3 has 15 amino acids. The germline gives CDR1 MNHEY, CDR2 SVGAGI. This CDR3 reads CASSYRTLAPGELFF. The CDR3 coding sequence is TGTGCCAGCAGTTACCGGACCCTAGCACCCGGGGAGCTGTTTTTT.

This clone occurred once. This chain connects TRBV10-3 to TRBJ2-7, with unresolved D. Looked up from germline, CDR1 is ENHRY and CDR2 is SYGVKD. V lost 5 bases and J lost 4, with 9 bases in between. The CDR3 has 12 residues. Here the CDR3 DNA reads TGTGCCATCAGTCAGAGCCCGTACGAGCAGTACTTC. Translated, it gives CAISQSPYEQYF.

This sequence joins TRBV9 and TRBJ2-7; D is unclear. Trimming cost V 1 base and J 3 bases, with 8 bases left between them. This CDR3 comprises 13 residues. Germline V lookup: CDR1 SGDLS, CDR2 YYNGEE. CDR3 coding DNA: TGTGCCAGCAGCGTACGAGGCGGCTACGAGCAGTACTTC. Translation gives CASSVRGGYEQYF.

V and J are TRBV7-9 and TRBJ1-1; perhaps TRBD1 as D (5 bases). This CDR3 has 15 amino acids. Trimming removed 5 bases at V and 2 bases at J, with 15 bases between. Per the germline V gene, CDR1 is SEHNR and CDR2 is FQNEAQ (reference sequence). The CDR3 loop is CASSQTREVNTEAFF. DNA for the CDR3: TGTGCCAGCAGCCAAACCAGGGAGGTTAACACTGAAGCTTTCTTT.

The J gene is TRBJ1-3, the V gene TRBV19; 8 bases agree with TRBD1. After removal of 2 bases from V and 3 bases from J, the junction contained 6 bases not matched to a gene. Germline V gene lookup returns CDR1 LNHDA and CDR2 SQIVND (reference sequence). CDR3 size: 16 residues. CDR3 loop: CASSIRTGSVGNTIYF. The CDR3 DNA follows: TGTGCCAGTAGTATACGGACAGGGTCGGTTGGAAACACCATATATTTT.

This clone was recorded once. This sequence joins TRBV4-3 and TRBJ2-5, with 9 bases aligning to TRBD1. The CDR3 contains 15 residues. V lost 4 bases and J lost 3; bases outside the gene matches: 6. Germline V CDR1 and CDR2: LGHNA, YSLEER. The DNA for the CDR3 is TGCGCCAGCAGCCTAGGGTGGACAGGGGAAGAGACCCAGTACTTC. Its protein product is CASSLGWTGEETQYF.

The rearrangement links TRBV7-9 to TRBJ2-7, with D perhaps TRBD1 (6 bases). CDR3 length equals 16 residues. Germline V CDR1 and CDR2: SEHNR, FQNEAQ (reference sequence). The V end lost 5 bases, the J end lost 2 bases, and 19 bases lay between the germline ends. CDR3 nucleotides: TGTGCCAGCAGCGATAATGCCCGTGACAGGACCTACGAGCAGTACTTC. Translating it yields CASSDNARDRTYEQYF.

The genes are TRBV6-5 and TRBJ2-7; tentative D call: TRBD2 (5 bases). This CDR3 has 14 residues. V lost 4 bases, J lost 4 bases, and 14 bases lay in between. The germline V gene has CDR1 MNHEY and CDR2 SVGAGI. The CDR3 DNA reads TGTGCCAGCAGTTCTGACCCGGACTCTTACGAGCAGTACTTC. This sequence encodes CASSSDPDSYEQYF.

The CDR3, as DNA: TGTGCCAGCAGTCCGACAGGGGGGACGGGAGAGACCCAGTACTTC. The encoded protein is CASSPTGGTGETQYF. The chain uses TRBV6-5 and TRBJ2-5; the match to TRBD1 covers 9 bases. Germline-derived CDR1 and CDR2 are MNHEY and SVGAGI. After removal of 5 bases from V and 4 bases from J, the junction contained 8 bases not matched to a gene. CDR3 size: 15 residues.

The chain links TRBV6-5 to TRBJ1-1; 7 bases are a match to TRBD1. The J segment lost 5 bases and the V segment lost 6 bases, leaving 9 bases of the junction unmatched. Germline V CDR1 and CDR2: MNHEY, SVGAGI. The CDR3 is 14 residues long. DNA of the CDR3: TGTGCCAGCAGGAGATACAGGGGAGATACTGAAGCTTTCTTT. Translated: CASRRYRGDTEAFF.

The V and J genes are TRBV19 and TRBJ2-3; TRBD1 aligns across 11 bases. The CDR3 is 16 amino acids. The V segment lost 5 bases and the J segment 3 bases; nucleotides outside the gene matches: 7. In germline, CDR1 is LNHDA, CDR2 SQIVND (reference sequence). The CDR3, as DNA: TGTGCCAGTAGTCTACCGGGACAGGGGGTTACAGATACGCAGTATTTT. Amino acids: CASSLPGQGVTDTQYF.

This clone was found once. The rearrangement joins TRBV15 to TRBJ2-1; D is possibly TRBD1 (8 bases). The germline V gene has CDR1 LNHNV and CDR2 YYDKDF (reference sequence). Trimming cost V 5 bases and J 0 bases, with 14 bases left between them. The CDR3 runs to 16 residues. CDR3 nucleotides: TGTGCCACCAGCGGGGAGGGGACAGGCTCCTACAATGAGCAGTTCTTC. This gives the protein CATSGEGTGSYNEQFF.

J is TRBJ2-7 and V is TRBV5-1; a possible D gene is TRBD1 (5 bases). The length of the CDR3 is 17 residues. Germline V lookup: CDR1 SGHRS, CDR2 YFSETQ. The germline V and J ends were trimmed by 0 bases and 7 bases, with 23 bases remaining between them. The CDR3 protein is CASSLAMLRSGFEEQYF. In DNA, the CDR3 is TGCGCCAGCAGCTTGGCAATGCTCCGATCAGGGTTTGAGGAGCAGTACTTC.

V gene TRBV25-1 combines with J gene TRBJ2-6; D call uncertain. This CDR3 spans 13 amino acids. V dropped 6 bases and J dropped 0 bases, with 3 bases sitting between them. Germline CDR1 and CDR2: MGHDK and SYGVNS. The CDR3 nucleotides are TGTGCCAGCAGAGGCTCTGGGGCCAACGTCCTGACTTTC. It specifies CASRGSGANVLTF. The full variable domain, with the rest looked up from reference TRBV25-1 and TRBJ2-6, is EADIYQTPRYLVIGTGKKITLECSQTMGHDKMYWYQQDPGMELHLIHYSYGVNSTEKGDLSSESTVSRIRTEHFPLTLESARPSHTSQYLCASRGSGANVLTFGAGSRLTVL.

The chain joins TRBV9 to TRBJ2-1, with 8 bases fitting TRBD2. Unmatched junction bases numbered 3, after V lost 1 base and J lost 9 bases. This CDR3 region has 13 residues. Germline-derived CDR1 and CDR2 are SGDLS and YYNGEE. The CDR3 sequence: CASSVISGTEQFF. CDR3 DNA: TGTGCCAGCAGCGTAATTAGCGGGACTGAGCAGTTCTTC. The entire variable domain, with the rest obtained from reference TRBV9 and TRBJ2-1, is as follows: DSGVTQTPKHLITATGQRVTLRCSPRSGDLSVYWYQQSLDQGLQFLIQYYNGEERAKGNILERFSAQQFPDLHSELNLSSLELGDSALYFCASSVISGTEQFFGPGTRLTVL.

The chain employs TRBV6-1 and TRBJ1-3, with D possibly being TRBD1 (6 bases). The CDR3 length is 16 residues. CDR1 and CDR2 (germline): MNHNS, SASEGT. Trimming took 4 bases from V and 0 from J, leaving 13 bases between them. The CDR3 DNA follows: TGTGCCAGCAGTGTTAACAGGGACTACTCTGGAAACACCATATATTTT. It translates to CASSVNRDYSGNTIYF.

The J gene is TRBJ1-6, the V gene TRBV6-1, with TRBD1 identical over 7 bases. This CDR3 has 15 amino acids. V gave up 4 bases and J gave up 6 bases; unmatched junction bases: 6. CDR1 MNHNS and CDR2 SASEGT come from the germline V gene. CDR3 sequence (DNA): TGTGCCAGCAGTGCCGAGGGACAGCTTAATTCACCCCTCCACTTT. It encodes CASSAEGQLNSPLHF.

J is TRBJ2-7 and V is TRBV27; weak D call: TRBD2 (5 bases). Germline CDR1 is MNHEY and CDR2 is SMNVEV (reference sequence). The ends were cut back, 3 bases at V and 4 bases at J, with 10 bases in the middle. This CDR3 region has 13 residues. CDR3 bases: TGTGCCAGCAGTTTTTACGGAGGTTACGAGCAGTACTTC. It encodes CASSFYGGYEQYF.

This chain connects TRBV25-1 to TRBJ1-2, with D unresolved. V lost 2 bases and J 0 bases, leaving 7 bases between the germline ends. Germline values: CDR1 MGHDK, CDR2 SYGVNS. This CDR3 is 14 amino acids long. The CDR3 protein is CASSETSTNYGYTF. The CDR3 nucleotides are TGTGCCAGCAGTGAAACGTCTACTAACTATGGCTACACCTTC.

The gene calls are TRBV6-1 and TRBJ1-1; 10 nucleotides align to TRBD1. Germline V gene data show CDR1 as MNHNS and CDR2 as SASEGT. V shed 6 bases, J shed 4 bases, and the junction held 2 bases outside the gene matches. CDR3 length: 13 residues. This chain's CDR3 is CASRGTGVTEAFF. The CDR3 nucleotides are TGTGCCAGCAGAGGGACAGGGGTCACTGAAGCTTTCTTT.

The chain recombines TRBV5-4 with TRBJ2-1; 7 bases line up with TRBD2. V trimming: 2 bases; J trimming: 3 bases; junction bases outside the gene matches: 5. This CDR3 is 15 amino acids long. Per the germline V gene, CDR1 is SGHNT and CDR2 is YYREEE (reference sequence). CDR3 region: CASSFGERGYNEQFF. The CDR3 coding sequence is TGTGCCAGCAGCTTTGGCGAGCGGGGCTACAATGAGCAGTTCTTC.

The chain joins TRBV10-3 to TRBJ1-1, with 7 nucleotides matching TRBD1. Germline CDR1 reads ENHRY; CDR2 reads SYGVKD. J lost 4 bases, V lost 9 bases, and 14 bases had no gene match. This CDR3 is built from 15 residues. Here the CDR3 reads CAIQGYKGAGTEAFF. CDR3 sequence (DNA): TGTGCCATTCAAGGGTACAAGGGGGCTGGCACTGAAGCTTTCTTT.

The chain is built from TRBV5-1 and TRBJ2-7; TRBD2 might be the D (6 bases). Per the germline V gene, CDR1 is SGHRS and CDR2 is YFSETQ. This CDR3 is 15 amino acids long. Trimming stripped 0 bases from V and 3 bases from J, with 13 bases between. The CDR3 nucleotides are TGCGCCAGCAGCTTGGAGGGCCTCGGGAGCTACGAGCAGTACTTC. It translates to CASSLEGLGSYEQYF.

The chain has TRBV19 and TRBJ2-2; a weak D match, TRBD1 (5 bases). The CDR3 spans 14 residues. The germline V gene encodes CDR1 LNHDA and CDR2 SQIVND (reference sequence). V shed 7 bases and J shed 7 bases, with 16 bases lying between them. Written as DNA, the CDR3 is TGTGCCAGTATACCGTCAGGGATAGGCGGGGAGCTGTTTTTT. Its protein product is CASIPSGIGGELFF.

V and J are TRBV9 and TRBJ1-2; D remains unclear. V was trimmed by 0 bases and J by 2 bases, leaving 11 bases between them. This CDR3 is built from 15 residues. Germline V lookup: CDR1 SGDLS, CDR2 YYNGEE. In DNA, the CDR3 is TGTGCCAGCAGCGTAGCGGAGAGCCAGAACTATGGCTACACCTTC. Residues: CASSVAESQNYGYTF.

V usage is TRBV27 and J usage is TRBJ1-5, with D perhaps TRBD1 (5 bases). CDR3 length: 14 amino acids. V lost 9 bases to trimming and J lost 7 bases, with 19 bases between them. Per germline, CDR1 MNHEY and CDR2 SMNVEV (reference sequence). The CDR3 protein is CASRAYTGSQPQHF. The CDR3 DNA reads as TGTGCCAGTCGGGCGTATACAGGTTCCCAGCCCCAGCATTTT.